Given below is one T cell receptor beta chain in context. Germline CDR1 SQVTM, CDR2 ANQGSEA. J gave up 6 bases and V 3 bases, and 11 bases lay outside the gene matches. The CDR3 loop spans 14 amino acids. The sample comes from a study of T cell responses to AZD1222 COVID-19 vaccine. Measured with immunoSEQ multiplex PCR; TCRdb has only the in-frame clones, and not every one. The sample holds some 100,000 clones, about 85% seen once. This specimen was peripheral blood, taken on day 0 of AZD1222 vaccination. The clonotype comes from an adult in good health. The chain uses TRBV29-1 and TRBJ2-7, with 7 bases aligning to TRBD1. The CDR3: CSVEVDRVEGEQYF. The CDR3 nucleotides read TGCAGCGTTGAGGTCGACAGGGTAGAGGGCGAGCAGTACTTC.